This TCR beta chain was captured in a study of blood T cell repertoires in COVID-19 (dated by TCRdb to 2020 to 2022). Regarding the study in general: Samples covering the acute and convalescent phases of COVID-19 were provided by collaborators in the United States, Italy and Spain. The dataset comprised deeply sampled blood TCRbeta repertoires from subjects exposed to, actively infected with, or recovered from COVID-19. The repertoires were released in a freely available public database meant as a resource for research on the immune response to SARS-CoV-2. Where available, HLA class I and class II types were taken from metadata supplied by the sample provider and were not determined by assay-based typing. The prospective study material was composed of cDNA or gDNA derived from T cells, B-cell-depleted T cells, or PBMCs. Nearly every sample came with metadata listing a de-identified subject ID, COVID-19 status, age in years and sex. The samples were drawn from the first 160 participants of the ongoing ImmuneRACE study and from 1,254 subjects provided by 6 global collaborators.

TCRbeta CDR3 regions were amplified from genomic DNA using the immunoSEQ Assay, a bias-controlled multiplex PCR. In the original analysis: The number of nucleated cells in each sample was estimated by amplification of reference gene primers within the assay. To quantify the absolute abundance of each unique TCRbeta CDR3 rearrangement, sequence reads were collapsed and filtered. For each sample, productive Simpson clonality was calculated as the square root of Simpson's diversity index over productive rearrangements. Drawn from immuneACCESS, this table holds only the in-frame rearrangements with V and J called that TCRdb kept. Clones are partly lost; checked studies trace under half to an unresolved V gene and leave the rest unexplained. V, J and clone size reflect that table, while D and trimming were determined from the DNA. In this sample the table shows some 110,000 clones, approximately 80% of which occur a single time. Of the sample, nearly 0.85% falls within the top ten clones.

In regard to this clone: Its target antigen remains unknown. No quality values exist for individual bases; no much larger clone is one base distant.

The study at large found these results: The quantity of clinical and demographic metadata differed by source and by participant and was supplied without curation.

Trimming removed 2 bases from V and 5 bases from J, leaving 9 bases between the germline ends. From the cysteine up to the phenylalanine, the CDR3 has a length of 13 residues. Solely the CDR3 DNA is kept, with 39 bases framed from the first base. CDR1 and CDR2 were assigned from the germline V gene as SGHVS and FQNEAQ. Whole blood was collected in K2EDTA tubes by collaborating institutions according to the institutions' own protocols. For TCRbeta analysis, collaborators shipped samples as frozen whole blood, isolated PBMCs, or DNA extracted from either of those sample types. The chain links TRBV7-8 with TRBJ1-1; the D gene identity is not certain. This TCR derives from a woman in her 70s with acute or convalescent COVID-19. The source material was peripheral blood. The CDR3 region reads CASSLPFLTEAFF. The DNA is TGTGCCAGCAGCTTACCCTTCCTAACTGAAGCTTTCTTT. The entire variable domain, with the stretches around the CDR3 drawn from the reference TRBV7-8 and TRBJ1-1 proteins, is GAGVSQSPRYKVAKRGQDVALRCDPISGHVSLFWYQQALGQGPEFLTYFQNEAQLDKSGLPSDRFFAERPEGSVSTLKIQRTQQEDSAVYLCASSLPFLTEAFFGQGTRLTVV.